One and the same sample provided the 30 T cell receptor beta chains below, sequenced in a study of T cells in Graves' hyperthyroidism and ophthalmopathy. Authors of the study amplified TCR beta CDR3 regions from RNA transcripts. The TCR CDR3 first-round RT-PCR relied on the HTBI primer set. TCRdb processed the multiplex PCR reads anew with MiXCR; each CDR3 protein has one entry. The sample contains 250,000 or so distinct CDR3 sequences, roughly 14% of which appear only once. The sequenced material came from blood. The receptors derive from a woman in her forties with Graves' hyperthyroidism that later progressed to Graves' ophthalmopathy.

This clonotype has ten or more counts. The gene calls are TRBV5-1 and TRBJ2-1; 9 bases line up with TRBD2. Trimming took 4 bases from V and 7 from J; bases not matched to a gene: 18. Germline-derived CDR1 and CDR2 are SGHRS and YFSETQ. CDR3 length: 18 residues. CDR3 bases: TGCGCCAGCAGCCCACCGGACATAAGCGGGAGGCGGCAGAATGAGCAGTTCTTC. Translated, it gives CASSPPDISGRRQNEQFF.

The chain joins TRBV5-1 to TRBJ2-1, with D possibly matching TRBD1 (5 bases). The germline V gene encodes CDR1 SGHRS and CDR2 YFSETQ. V dropped 3 bases and J dropped 10 bases, with 23 bases sitting between them. The length of the CDR3 is 16 residues. The chain's CDR3 is CASSYGQGRLVVEQFF. CDR3 bases: TGCGCCAGCAGCTATGGACAAGGCCGGTTAGTGGTAGAGCAGTTCTTC.

This clonotype was observed at least ten times. The genes are TRBV20-1 and TRBJ2-3, with TRBD2 identical over 7 bases. Germline loops: CDR1 DFQATT, CDR2 SNEGSKA (reference sequence). The CDR3 extends over 15 amino acids. J gave up 0 bases and V 3 bases, and 6 bases lay outside the gene matches. This chain's CDR3 is CSASFTSVSTDTQYF. The DNA for the CDR3 is TGCAGTGCTAGCTTTACTAGCGTGAGCACAGATACGCAGTATTTT.

This clonotype was recorded many times. The CDR3 coding sequence is TGTGCCAGCAGTTACCCAACTTTCGGACGGTCAGGATCACCCCTCCACTTT. It yields the protein CASSYPTFGRSGSPLHF. The rearrangement uses TRBV6-2 or TRBV6-3 and TRBJ1-6; D is unresolved. CDR1 is MNHEY and CDR2 is SVGEGT in the germline V gene. Trimming left V 2 bases short and J 10 bases short, with 21 bases between. The CDR3 totals 17 residues.

The table lists this clonotype with many counts. The chain links TRBV11-2 to TRBJ2-1, with D perhaps TRBD2 (7 bases). V lost 3 bases and J lost 4, with 13 bases in between. CDR3 length: 15 amino acids. The germline CDR1 and CDR2 sequences are SGHAT and FQNNGV. DNA of the CDR3: TGTGCCAGCAGCTTTGGGGAGGGGACATACAATGAGCAGTTCTTC. This translates into CASSFGEGTYNEQFF.

There are many counts of this clonotype. This chain connects TRBV18 to TRBJ2-1; TRBD2 matches 10 bases. Germline trimming cut 6 bases from V and 5 bases from J; bases unmatched to any gene: 4. The CDR3 has 14 amino acids. CDR1 and CDR2 from the germline V gene are KGHSH and LQKENI. CDR3 in amino acids: CASSRGLADNEQFF. The CDR3 nucleotides read TGTGCCAGCTCCCGAGGACTAGCGGACAATGAGCAGTTCTTC.

This clonotype has a handful of counts. The chain links TRBV4-2 to TRBJ1-3; D call uncertain. This CDR3 has 14 amino acids. V lost 1 base to trimming and J lost 0 bases, with 4 bases between them. Germline V gene lookup returns CDR1 LGHNA and CDR2 YNFKEQ. CDR3 nucleotide sequence: TGTGCCAGCAGCCAAGGGGCCTCTGGAAACACCATATATTTT. It codes for CASSQGASGNTIYF.

In this sample, this clonotype turned up many times. The V call is TRBV4-1, the J call TRBJ2-1, with D perhaps matching TRBD1 or TRBD2 (5 bases each). V lost 3 bases, J lost 6 bases, and 15 bases lay in between. The CDR3 runs 15 residues. In germline, CDR1 is MGHRA, CDR2 YSYEKL. CDR3 nucleotides: TGCGCCAGCAGCCACCCAAGGGACGGTGGCAATGAGCAGTTCTTC. As protein: CASSHPRDGGNEQFF.

This clonotype came up many times. V and J are TRBV28 and TRBJ2-7; possibly TRBD2 for D (5 bases). CDR1 MDHEN and CDR2 SYDVKM come from the germline V gene. V was shortened by 6 bases and J by 2 bases, with 17 bases between the two germline ends. The length of the CDR3 is 15 residues. The CDR3 DNA reads as TGTGCCAGCAGGTCCCCGCGGGTCTACACCTACGAGCAGTACTTC. This encodes CASRSPRVYTYEQYF.

This clonotype was counted between two and nine times. The DNA for the CDR3 is TGCAGTGCTAACCAGGCGGGAGTGGTGTCCTACGAGCAGTACTTC. The encoded protein is CSANQAGVVSYEQYF. The chain links TRBV20-1 to TRBJ2-7; 7 bases match TRBD2. J gave up 1 base and V 4 bases, and 10 bases lay outside the gene matches. CDR3 size: 15 residues. Germline lookup yields CDR1 DFQATT and CDR2 SNEGSKA (reference sequence).

This clonotype was seen at least ten times. The rearrangement joins TRBV12-3 or TRBV12-4 to TRBJ2-7, with 8 positions matching TRBD1. The junction had 4 bases not matched to a gene; V was cut back by 4 bases and J by 5 bases. The CDR3 runs 13 residues. The CDR3 loop is CASSWTGTHEQYF. DNA for the CDR3: TGTGCCAGCAGTTGGACAGGGACCCACGAGCAGTACTTC.

The chain recombines TRBV12-3 or TRBV12-4 with TRBJ2-1, with D possibly being TRBD1 or TRBD2 (5 bases each). Trimming pared 8 bases from V and 5 bases from J, leaving 10 bases between. The CDR3 extends over 12 amino acids. The CDR3, as DNA: TGTGCCAGCGGGACCGGGAACAATGAGCAGTTCTTC. Translating it yields CASGTGNNEQFF.

This clonotype has at least ten counts. The J gene is TRBJ1-2, the V gene TRBV28; 7 bases line up with TRBD1. Germline V gene data show CDR1 as MDHEN and CDR2 as SYDVKM. V lost 5 bases to trimming and J lost 4 bases; unmatched junction nucleotides: 16. CDR3 length: 17 amino acids. The CDR3 reads CASSRGTASLHPYGYTF. CDR3 nucleotides: TGTGCCAGCAGTAGAGGGACAGCTTCATTACATCCCTATGGCTACACCTTC.

There are many counts of this clonotype. The rearrangement joins TRBV11-2 to TRBJ2-5; D gene uncertain. Germline V CDR1 and CDR2: SGHAT, FQNNGV. The CDR3 has 15 residues. Trimming took off 5 bases at V and 4 bases at J, with 17 bases between the two ends. The CDR3 is CASSPGVEQRETQYF. CDR3 sequence (DNA): TGTGCCAGCAGCCCAGGCGTGGAGCAGCGAGAGACCCAGTACTTC.

In this sample, this clonotype turned up many times. This chain joins TRBV2 and TRBJ2-7; 7 nucleotides agree with TRBD2. This CDR3 contains 16 residues. The junction had 12 bases not matched to a gene; V was cut back by 7 bases and J by 0 bases. Germline V gene data show CDR1 as SNHLY and CDR2 as FYNNEI. CDR3: CASIPSGAWISYEQYF. The CDR3 DNA is TGTGCCAGCATACCCAGCGGGGCCTGGATCTCCTACGAGCAGTACTTC.

This clonotype occurred many times. The chain is built from TRBV5-4 and TRBJ2-3, with TRBD2 matching over 9 bases. The CDR3 contains 18 residues. V shed 0 bases, J shed 3 bases, and the junction held 11 bases outside the gene matches. The germline V gene has CDR1 SGHNT and CDR2 YYREEE (reference sequence). CDR3 loop: CASSLARSGRPATDTQYF. The CDR3, as DNA: TGTGCCAGCAGCTTGGCCAGAAGCGGGAGGCCAGCAACAGATACGCAGTATTTT.

This clonotype has ten or more counts. The V gene is TRBV14, the J gene TRBJ2-2; 11 nucleotides agree with TRBD2. This CDR3 is 17 amino acids long. J was trimmed by 0 bases and V by 5 bases; bases with no gene match: 5. The germline CDR1 and CDR2 sequences are SGHDN and FVKESK. CDR3 coding DNA: TGTGCCAGCAGCGTCCCGACTAGCGGGGCGAACACCGGGGAGCTGTTTTTT. This translates into CASSVPTSGANTGELFF.

This clonotype was seen many times. The chain is built from TRBV28 and TRBJ2-7, with 7 bases fitting TRBD1. The germline V gene has CDR1 MDHEN and CDR2 SYDVKM. V lost 2 bases, J lost 0 bases, and 4 bases stayed unmatched. This CDR3 spans 15 amino acids. The CDR3 region is CASSLPGTVSYEQYF. The CDR3 coding sequence is TGTGCCAGCAGTTTACCCGGGACAGTCTCCTACGAGCAGTACTTC.

The chain uses TRBV19 and TRBJ2-1; 10 bases are shared with TRBD2. The CDR3 length is 16 residues. Germline assignment: CDR1 LNHDA and CDR2 SQIVND (reference sequence). V lost 7 bases, J lost 0 bases, and 6 bases stayed unmatched. CDR3 in amino acids: CASKTTSGTSYNEQFF. CDR3 nucleotide sequence: TGTGCCAGTAAAACCACTAGCGGGACCTCCTACAATGAGCAGTTCTTC.

This clonotype was observed at least ten times. The chain is built from TRBV11-3 and TRBJ2-1, with 12 bases lining up with TRBD2. From germline, CDR1 is SGHNT and CDR2 YENEEA. V dropped 1 base and J dropped 4; count of bases not matched to a gene: 14. CDR3 length equals 20 residues. The CDR3 spells CASSLGRLAGVPSTYNEQFF. Written as DNA, the CDR3 is TGTGCCAGCAGCTTAGGGAGACTAGCGGGAGTCCCATCTACTTACAATGAGCAGTTCTTC.

This clonotype appeared many times. The CDR3 loop reads CASKPPGQGGNQPQHF. Here the CDR3 DNA reads TGTGCCAGCAAACCTCCCGGACAGGGCGGCAATCAGCCCCAGCATTTT. J is TRBJ1-5 and V is TRBV28; 8 bases are shared with TRBD1. V shed 7 bases and J 2 bases; nucleotides not matched to a gene: 10. CDR3 length equals 16 residues. The germline CDR1 and CDR2 sequences are MDHEN and SYDVKM.

This clonotype showed up many times. The chain combines TRBV29-1 with TRBJ2-2; D call uncertain. The germline CDR1 and CDR2 sequences are SQVTM and ANQGSEA. The CDR3 runs 14 residues. Trimming removed 5 bases at V and 6 bases at J, with 16 bases between. The chain's CDR3 is CSVRSASPSGELFF. The CDR3 DNA reads TGCAGCGTTAGATCGGCTTCCCCGTCCGGGGAGCTGTTTTTT.

This clonotype was detected a few times. The gene calls are TRBV20-1 and TRBJ2-2; unclear D gene. V gave up 1 base and J gave up 1 base, with 10 bases separating them. The CDR3 has 15 amino acids. Germline CDR1 is DFQATT and CDR2 is SNEGSKA (reference sequence). The CDR3 spells CSARGPEMNTGELFF. The CDR3 DNA follows: TGCAGTGCTAGAGGTCCGGAAATGAACACCGGGGAGCTGTTTTTT.

In this sample, this clonotype turned up many times. The chain combines TRBV12-3 or TRBV12-4 with TRBJ1-6; D gene uncertain. V was cut by 2 bases and J by 7 bases, with 12 bases left in between. This CDR3 has 15 amino acids. CDR3 residues: CASSLTGFTNSPLHF. The CDR3 bases are TGTGCCAGCAGTTTAACGGGCTTCACGAATTCACCCCTCCACTTT.

This clonotype was seen ten or more times. The chain couples TRBV9 to TRBJ2-1; D may be TRBD2 (6 bases). The CDR3 has 15 residues. The germline V gene has CDR1 SGDLS and CDR2 YYNGEE. Trimming cost V 0 bases and J 4 bases, with 11 bases left between them. DNA of the CDR3: TGTGCCAGCAGCGTAGATAGCGGAAATTACAATGAGCAGTTCTTC. This translates into CASSVDSGNYNEQFF.

In its sample, this clonotype was seen many times. The chain links TRBV12-3 or TRBV12-4 to TRBJ1-5; possible D gene TRBD1, 5 bases. The CDR3 totals 15 residues. V gave up 5 bases and J gave up 7 bases, with 18 bases separating them. The CDR3 sequence is CASSKRGPRAQPQHF. The CDR3 DNA follows: TGTGCCAGCAGTAAACGGGGCCCTCGGGCCCAGCCCCAGCATTTT.

There are many counts of this clonotype. This chain links TRBV28 with TRBJ1-1; 7 bases are a match to TRBD1. Germline assignment: CDR1 MDHEN and CDR2 SYDVKM. V shed 7 bases, J shed 10 bases, and the junction held 9 bases outside the gene matches. The CDR3 has 12 residues. The CDR3: CASNDDRVTAFF. CDR3 bases: TGTGCCAGCAACGACGACAGGGTGACAGCTTTCTTT.

This clonotype turned up a few times. A read error may explain this, as a much larger clone is one base away. The gene calls are TRBV30 and TRBJ2-3; possible D gene TRBD1, 5 bases. The V gene's germline CDR1 is GTSNPN and CDR2 SVGIG (reference sequence). Trimming left V 5 bases short and J 2 bases short, with 11 bases between. The CDR3 extends over 13 amino acids. CDR3 sequence reads: CAWGRVHTDTQYF. CDR3 bases: TGTGCCTGGGGCAGGGTGCACACAGATACGCAGTATTTT. Full variable domain (missing parts from reference TRBV30 and TRBJ2-3): SQTIHQWPATLVQPVGSPLSLECTVEGTSNPNLYWYRQAAGRGLQLLFYSVGIGQISSEVPQNLSASRPQDRQFILSSKKLLLSDSGFYLCAWGRVHTDTQYFGPGTRLTVL.

This chain links TRBV28 with TRBJ2-7, with 7 bases lining up with TRBD1. After removal of 4 bases from V and 1 base from J, the junction contained 7 bases not matched to a gene. This CDR3 is 15 amino acids long. The V gene's germline CDR1 is MDHEN and CDR2 SYDVKM. CDR3 DNA sequence: TGTGCCAGCAGTTCGGTAGGGGGCCCGTCCTACGAGCAGTACTTC. Amino acid sequence: CASSSVGGPSYEQYF.

This clonotype has ten or more counts. The chain links TRBV28 to TRBJ2-2; D unresolved. Germline V gives CDR1 MDHEN, CDR2 SYDVKM. V lost 5 bases and J lost 5, with 6 bases in between. This CDR3 region has 12 residues. CDR3 region: CASSGLTGELFF. CDR3 nucleotides: TGTGCCAGCAGTGGGTTAACCGGGGAGCTGTTTTTT.